What follows are 17 T cell receptor beta chains derived from one specimen sequenced in a study of blood T cell repertoires in COVID-19. TCRdb's table, derived via immunoSEQ multiplex PCR, lists solely in-frame clones and lacks some. The sample records 350,000 to 450,000 clones, around 85% being singletons. Sequenced material: peripheral blood. These receptors came from a young woman with acute or convalescent COVID-19.

The chain is built from TRBV6-4 and TRBJ2-2; possible D gene TRBD1, 5 bases. The CDR3 is 15 residues long. V lost 4 bases and J 5 bases, leaving 14 bases between the germline ends. Germline CDR1 and CDR2: MRHNA and SNTAGT. The CDR3 DNA reads as TGTGCCAGCAGTGTAGTACCAGGGCAAACCGGGGAGCTGTTTTTT. Translating gives CASSVVPGQTGELFF.

The rearrangement links TRBV5-4 to TRBJ1-1; D might be TRBD1 (5 bases). Germline CDR1 and CDR2: SGHNT and YYREEE (reference sequence). Trimming took 1 base from V and 2 from J, leaving 15 bases between them. The CDR3 length is 16 residues. The CDR3 loop is CASSLSVAGLNTEAFF. CDR3 nucleotide sequence: TGTGCCAGCAGCTTGAGTGTGGCAGGGCTTAACACTGAAGCTTTCTTT.

The CDR3 region is CASSSWGDTEAFF. In nucleotides, the CDR3 is TGTGCCAGCAGTTCGTGGGGGGACACTGAAGCTTTCTTT. The chain recombines TRBV6-5 with TRBJ1-1, with D tentatively TRBD1 (5 bases). The CDR3 is 13 amino acids. From germline, CDR1 is MNHEY and CDR2 SVGAGI. Trimming removed 4 bases at V and 3 bases at J, with 9 bases between.

The chain uses TRBV11-2 and TRBJ1-2; TRBD1 matches at 9 bases. V was pared by 5 bases and J by 8 bases, with 15 bases of the junction left unmatched. The CDR3 covers 16 residues. Germline V gene sequence: CDR1 SGHAT, CDR2 FQNNGV. The CDR3 is CASSLSTGGSPGGYTF. CDR3 DNA: TGTGCCAGCAGCCTATCTACAGGGGGCAGTCCTGGCGGCTACACCTTC.

The V call is TRBV7-3, the J call TRBJ2-1; 11 bases line up with TRBD2. CDR1 and CDR2 (germline): SGHTA, FQGTGA. V shed 5 bases, J shed 4 bases, and the junction held 4 bases outside the gene matches. The CDR3 spans 15 residues. Written as DNA, the CDR3 is TGTGCCAGCAGCCCTTCTAGCGGGGGGTACAATGAGCAGTTCTTC. This translates into CASSPSSGGYNEQFF. Full variable domain (missing parts from reference TRBV7-3 and TRBJ2-1): GAGVSQTPSNKVTEKGKYVELRCDPISGHTALYWYRQSLGQGPEFLIYFQGTGAADDSGLPNDRFFAVRPEGSVSTLKIQRTERGDSAVYLCASSPSSGGYNEQFFGPGTRLTVL.

The chain uses TRBV6-5 and TRBJ2-3; 8 bases line up with TRBD2. The CDR3 is 15 amino acids. Germline assignment: CDR1 MNHEY and CDR2 SVGAGI. Trimming at V came to 7 bases and at J to 5 bases, leaving 11 bases not matched to a gene. The CDR3 DNA follows: TGTGCCAGCACCAAAGGGCGGGAGGACGTAGATACGCAGTATTTT. Translation: CASTKGREDVDTQYF.

This clone was seen only a few times. The chain employs TRBV11-3 and TRBJ2-7; 9 nucleotides line up with TRBD1. The V and J ends lost 3 bases and 3 bases, in that order; junction bases with no gene match: 6. The CDR3 is 15 amino acids. Per the germline V gene, CDR1 is SGHNT and CDR2 is YENEEA. In DNA, the CDR3 is TGTGCCAGCAGCTTTGGACAGGGGAGAAGCTACGAGCAGTACTTC. It encodes CASSFGQGRSYEQYF. The whole variable domain, filled in from reference TRBV11-3 and TRBJ2-7, reads EAGVVQSPRYKIIEKKQPVAFWCNPISGHNTLYWYLQNLGQGPELLIRYENEEAVDDSQLPKDRFSAERLKGVDSTLKIQPAELGDSAVYLCASSFGQGRSYEQYFGPGTRLTVT.

The rearrangement uses TRBV18 and TRBJ2-1; TRBD2 might be the D (6 bases). CDR3 length: 15 residues. Germline V CDR1 and CDR2: KGHSH, LQKENI. Trimming took off 3 bases at V and 4 bases at J, with 13 bases between the two ends. The CDR3 here is CASSPVPDYYNEQFF. The CDR3, as DNA: TGTGCCAGCTCACCGGTCCCGGACTATTACAATGAGCAGTTCTTC.

This chain uses TRBV28 with TRBJ1-6; 7 bases are a match to TRBD1. Germline V gene data show CDR1 as MDHEN and CDR2 as SYDVKM. With 5 bases clipped from V and 3 bases from J, the junction kept 4 bases outside the gene matches. This CDR3 has 15 residues. As DNA, the CDR3 is TGTGCCAGCAGTACCGGGGACAGCTATAATTCACCCCTCCACTTT. It specifies CASSTGDSYNSPLHF. The full variable domain, rest sourced from reference TRBV28 and TRBJ1-6, is DVKVTQSSRYLVKRTGEKVFLECVQDMDHENMFWYRQDPGLGLRLIYFSYDVKMKEKGDIPEGYSVSREKKERFSLILESASTNQTSMYLCASSTGDSYNSPLHFGNGTRLTVT.

The V and J genes are TRBV4-2 and TRBJ1-1; D is unclear. Germline values: CDR1 LGHNA, CDR2 YNFKEQ. CDR3 length: 15 residues. V lost 0 bases, J lost 1 base, and 9 bases lay in between. The CDR3 sequence is CASSQDLQENTEAFF. The DNA for the CDR3 is TGTGCCAGCAGCCAAGATTTGCAGGAGAACACTGAAGCTTTCTTT.

Only one count was recorded for this clone. One junction end disagrees with the germline gene, perhaps due to a read error. The chain employs TRBV5-1 and TRBJ1-1; D possibly corresponds to TRBD1 (6 bases). Germline CDR1 is SGHRS and CDR2 is YFSETQ. There are 13 residues in the CDR3. CDR3 in DNA: TGCGCCAGCAGCTTTACAGGGAACCCTGAAGCTTTCTTT. Protein sequence: CASSFTGNPEAFF.

Only one count was recorded for this clone. The rearrangement links TRBV9 to TRBJ1-1; 7 nucleotides line up with TRBD1. Trimming removed 4 bases from V and 0 bases from J; junction bases left unmatched: 9. The CDR3 covers 16 residues. Per germline, CDR1 SGDLS and CDR2 YYNGEE. The CDR3 loop reads CASSRGQLFMNTEAFF. The CDR3, as DNA: TGTGCCAGCAGCAGGGGACAGCTCTTCATGAACACTGAAGCTTTCTTT. The full variable domain, its missing parts supplied by reference TRBV9 and TRBJ1-1, is DSGVTQTPKHLITATGQRVTLRCSPRSGDLSVYWYQQSLDQGLQFLIQYYNGEERAKGNILERFSAQQFPDLHSELNLSSLELGDSALYFCASSRGQLFMNTEAFFGQGTRLTVV.

CDR3 DNA sequence: TGTGCCACCTCTAAGAACAATGAGCAGTTCTTC. Translating gives CATSKNNEQFF. The chain combines TRBV24-1 with TRBJ2-1; D ambiguous. V lost 9 bases and J lost 5, with 7 bases in between. This CDR3 has 11 residues. The V gene's germline CDR1 is KGHDR and CDR2 SFDVKD.

This rearrangement joins TRBV5-1 to TRBJ2-3, with a weak D call TRBD1 (6 bases). The CDR3 is made up of 14 amino acids. From germline, CDR1 is SGHRS and CDR2 YFSETQ. The germline V and J ends were trimmed by 0 bases and 4 bases, with 9 bases remaining between them. The CDR3 nucleotides read TGCGCCAGCAGCTTGGAACCAGGGGCAGATACGCAGTATTTT. Translation: CASSLEPGADTQYF.

The chain combines TRBV3-1 (or the pseudogene TRBV3-2) with TRBJ1-2; possibly TRBD1 for D (5 bases). Trimming stripped 0 bases from V and 4 bases from J, with 12 bases between. Germline values: CDR1 LGHDT, CDR2 YNNKEL (reference sequence). This CDR3 is 15 amino acids long. The CDR3 nucleotides are TGTGCCAGCAGCCAAGATCCGGGGGTTGGCTATGGCTACACCTTC. Translated: CASSQDPGVGYGYTF.

The gene calls are TRBV9 and TRBJ2-7, with 8 bases fitting TRBD1. V lost 4 bases and J lost 2; bases outside the gene matches: 11. Germline assignment: CDR1 SGDLS and CDR2 YYNGEE. This CDR3 spans 16 amino acids. CDR3 bases: TGTGCCAGCAGCCCCGATAGGACAGGGTTTCCCTACGAGCAGTACTTC. Its translation is CASSPDRTGFPYEQYF.

The CDR3 coding sequence is TGTGCCAGCAGTCGAAGTGGGAGCTTGAAAAACATTCAGTACTTC. Encoded protein: CASSRSGSLKNIQYF. The chain carries TRBV28 and TRBJ2-4, with D possibly being TRBD2 (5 bases). Germline-derived CDR1 and CDR2 are MDHEN and SYDVKM. Trimming removed 5 bases from V and 4 bases from J, with 15 bases in between. The CDR3 spans 15 residues.